A selection of T cell receptor beta chains follows, all from one sample in a study of cytomegalovirus exposure and HLA in healthy donors. Generated by immunoSEQ multiplex PCR, the TCRdb table keeps only in-frame clones and is missing some. The table has approximately 200,000 clones, less than 85% seen once. What was sequenced was PBMCs. The receptors shown here come from a girl between 2 and 10 years old in good health and CMV-seronegative. Each CDR3 is given with its conserved first and last residue. A D gene is named only where the DNA matches it firmly. Clone size appears in some rows only: once, few, many, or a class for an expanded clone.

v_gene: TRBV6-5
abundance: once
d_gene: TRBD1
j_gene: TRBJ1-1
CDR3nt: TGTGCCAGCAGTTGCTCTGGACAGGGTGTGAGCACTGAAGCTTTCTTT
CDR3aa: CASSCSGQGVSTEAFF

v_gene: TRBV6-5
abundance: .
d_gene: .
j_gene: TRBJ2-1
CDR3nt: TGTGCCAGCAGCCTACGTTTGAATGAGCAGTTCTTC
CDR3aa: CASSLRLNEQFF

v_gene: TRBV6-1
abundance: .
d_gene: .
j_gene: TRBJ2-1
CDR3nt: TGTGCCAGCAGGTCGGGACTTCAGTATGAGCAGTTCTTC
CDR3aa: CASRSGLQYEQFF

v_gene: TRBV15
abundance: .
d_gene: TRBD1
j_gene: TRBJ2-5
CDR3nt: TGTGCCACCAGCGATTCAGGGGGAGAATGGGAGACCCAGTACTTC
CDR3aa: CATSDSGGEWETQYF

v_gene: TRBV27
abundance: few
d_gene: .
j_gene: TRBJ2-1
CDR3nt: TGTGCCAGCAGTTTATTGAGTGCGGAGGATGAGCAGTTCTTC
CDR3aa: CASSLLSAEDEQFF

v_gene: TRBV4-1
abundance: .
d_gene: TRBD2
j_gene: TRBJ2-1
CDR3nt: TGCGCCAGCAGCCAAGTGAGGCGGGGAGGGAATGAGCAGTTCTTC
CDR3aa: CASSQVRRGGNEQFF

v_gene: TRBV5-6
abundance: few
d_gene: .
j_gene: TRBJ2-2
CDR3nt: TGTGCCAGCGCGGGGCTACGTGACACCGGGGAGCTGTTTTTT
CDR3aa: CASAGLRDTGELFF

v_gene: TRBV10-3
abundance: once
d_gene: TRBD2
j_gene: TRBJ2-7
CDR3nt: TGTGCCTCGCGAGGACTAGCGGATCCCCCCTACGAGCAGTACTTC
CDR3aa: CASRGLADPPYEQYF

v_gene: TRBV2
abundance: once
d_gene: .
j_gene: TRBJ1-2
CDR3nt: TGTGCCAGCAGTCAAACGACAGCTAACTATGGCTACACCTTC
CDR3aa: CASSQTTANYGYTF

v_gene: TRBV6-5
abundance: .
d_gene: .
j_gene: TRBJ1-2
CDR3nt: TGTGCCAGCAGTTACTCGTACGTTCGGGGTACCTACACCTTC
CDR3aa: CASSYSYVRGTYTF

v_gene: TRBV10-3
abundance: .
d_gene: TRBD2
j_gene: TRBJ2-7
CDR3nt: TGTGCCATCAGTGAAATTAGCGGGAGGGCCAGCGAGCAGTACTTC
CDR3aa: CAISEISGRASEQYF

v_gene: TRBV29-1
abundance: .
d_gene: .
j_gene: TRBJ1-1
CDR3nt: TGCAGCGTTTCTGGGTTGAGCGGGGACACTGAAGCTTTCTTT
CDR3aa: CSVSGLSGDTEAFF

v_gene: TRBV11-1
abundance: .
d_gene: .
j_gene: TRBJ2-7
CDR3nt: TGTGCCAGCAGCTTAGGCCCCGGGGGATACGAGCAGTACTTC
CDR3aa: CASSLGPGGYEQYF

v_gene: TRBV11-2
abundance: .
d_gene: .
j_gene: TRBJ1-5
CDR3nt: TGTGCCAGCAGCTTAGGTCCGGAGTATAATCAGCCCCAGCATTTT
CDR3aa: CASSLGPEYNQPQHF

v_gene: TRBV29-1
abundance: .
d_gene: .
j_gene: TRBJ1-1
CDR3nt: TGCAGCGTAGACAGGAACACTGAAGCTTTCTTT
CDR3aa: CSVDRNTEAFF

v_gene: TRBV15
abundance: .
d_gene: .
j_gene: TRBJ1-3
CDR3nt: TGTGCCACCAGCAGCCTCAGGGCCGGATTCTCTGGAAACACCATATATTTT
CDR3aa: CATSSLRAGFSGNTIYF

v_gene: TRBV27
abundance: .
d_gene: .
j_gene: TRBJ2-7
CDR3nt: TGTGCCAGCAGTTTAGAGTTCAGGACTTTAGGAGAGCAGTACTTC
CDR3aa: CASSLEFRTLGEQYF

v_gene: TRBV19
abundance: .
d_gene: TRBD2
j_gene: TRBJ2-5
CDR3nt: TGTGCCAGTAGTATCTCAGTCATCCGCGGGGGAAGGGAGACCCAGTACTTC
CDR3aa: CASSISVIRGGRETQYF

v_gene: TRBV5-1
abundance: .
d_gene: TRBD2
j_gene: TRBJ2-7
CDR3nt: TGCGCCAGCAGCCGGACTAGCGCAGACTACGAGCAGTACTTC
CDR3aa: CASSRTSADYEQYF

v_gene: TRBV6-6
abundance: .
d_gene: TRBD1
j_gene: TRBJ1-1
CDR3nt: TGTGCCAGCAGCGACAGGGGGCGTCGGAACACTGAAGCTTTCTTT
CDR3aa: CASSDRGRRNTEAFF

v_gene: TRBV6-5
abundance: few
d_gene: TRBD1
j_gene: TRBJ1-2
CDR3nt: TGTGCCAGCAGTCCGCCGGGACAGGGGCGAGGCTACACCTTC
CDR3aa: CASSPPGQGRGYTF

v_gene: TRBV6-1
abundance: few
d_gene: .
j_gene: TRBJ1-1
CDR3nt: TGTGCCAGCAGGGGGGGACCGGGGAACACTGAAGCTTTCTTT
CDR3aa: CASRGGPGNTEAFF

v_gene: TRBV7-8
abundance: .
d_gene: .
j_gene: TRBJ2-7
CDR3nt: TGTGCCAGCAGCTTAGATCCCAGCGCCGTCTACGAGCAGTACTTC
CDR3aa: CASSLDPSAVYEQYF

v_gene: TRBV5-6
abundance: .
d_gene: .
j_gene: TRBJ1-1
CDR3nt: TGTGCCAGCAGCTCCTTCGGTGAAGCTTTCTTT
CDR3aa: CASSSFGEAFF

v_gene: TRBV11-3
abundance: .
d_gene: TRBD1
j_gene: TRBJ2-3
CDR3nt: TGTGCCAGCAGCCCGCGACAGGGAACAGATACGCAGTATTTT
CDR3aa: CASSPRQGTDTQYF

v_gene: TRBV2
abundance: .
d_gene: TRBD1
j_gene: TRBJ1-2
CDR3nt: TGTGCCAGCCGTCCTATGGACAGGGCCTATGGCTACACCTTC
CDR3aa: CASRPMDRAYGYTF

v_gene: TRBV2
abundance: .
d_gene: TRBD1
j_gene: TRBJ2-1
CDR3nt: TGTGCCAGCAGTGAAGGACAGGGGGAGGGCAATGAGCAGTTCTTC
CDR3aa: CASSEGQGEGNEQFF

v_gene: TRBV19
abundance: .
d_gene: .
j_gene: TRBJ2-6
CDR3nt: TGTGCCAGCAGGGCGGCTGGGGCCAACGTCCTGACTTTC
CDR3aa: CASRAAGANVLTF

v_gene: TRBV29-1
abundance: .
d_gene: TRBD2
j_gene: TRBJ2-5
CDR3nt: TGCAGCGTTGTTCCTAGCGGGGTTGTGGAGACCCAGTACTTC
CDR3aa: CSVVPSGVVETQYF

v_gene: TRBV6-1
abundance: .
d_gene: .
j_gene: TRBJ2-7
CDR3nt: TGTGCCAGCAGTGCCGGACAGTTGATGGGCTCCTACGAGCAGTACTTC
CDR3aa: CASSAGQLMGSYEQYF

v_gene: TRBV5-1
abundance: .
d_gene: .
j_gene: TRBJ1-1
CDR3nt: TGCGCCAGCAGCTTGGTAGGGGAGAACACTGAAGCTTTCTTT
CDR3aa: CASSLVGENTEAFF

v_gene: TRBV6-1
abundance: .
d_gene: TRBD1
j_gene: TRBJ1-5
CDR3nt: TGTGCCAGCAGGCGACAGGGGGCTAATCAGCCCCAGCATTTT
CDR3aa: CASRRQGANQPQHF

v_gene: TRBV6-5
abundance: .
d_gene: .
j_gene: TRBJ2-2
CDR3nt: TGTGCCAGCAGTTACTCCGACAGCAACACCGGGGAGCTGTTTTTT
CDR3aa: CASSYSDSNTGELFF

v_gene: TRBV6-5
abundance: few
d_gene: .
j_gene: TRBJ1-5
CDR3nt: TGTGCCAGCAGGGGCCAGGGAGGAAGTCAGCCCCAGCATTTT
CDR3aa: CASRGQGGSQPQHF

v_gene: TRBV5-4
abundance: .
d_gene: TRBD1
j_gene: TRBJ1-1
CDR3nt: TGTGCCAGCAGGAAAAAAAGACAGGGCTTGACTGAAGCTTTCTTT
CDR3aa: CASRKKRQGLTEAFF

v_gene: TRBV5-5
abundance: .
d_gene: .
j_gene: TRBJ1-4
CDR3nt: TGTGCCAGCAGACTCCAGGGTCGTCGTGAAAAACTGTTTTTT
CDR3aa: CASRLQGRREKLFF

v_gene: TRBV5-1
abundance: few
d_gene: TRBD1
j_gene: TRBJ1-2
CDR3nt: TGCGCCAGCAGCTTCGACAGGGATGGCTACACCTTC
CDR3aa: CASSFDRDGYTF

v_gene: TRBV28
abundance: few
d_gene: .
j_gene: TRBJ1-1
CDR3nt: TGTGCCAGCAGTTTGTCATCCGGGACTGAAGCTTTCTTT
CDR3aa: CASSLSSGTEAFF

v_gene: TRBV19
abundance: .
d_gene: .
j_gene: TRBJ1-1
CDR3nt: TGTGCCAGTAGCCCCTCCGCACGCTGGAGGAACACTGAAGCTTTCTTT
CDR3aa: CASSPSARWRNTEAFF

v_gene: TRBV11-3
abundance: .
d_gene: TRBD1
j_gene: TRBJ2-1
CDR3nt: TGTGCCAGCAGCTCGGACCGGGACAGGGCTGAGCAGTTCTTC
CDR3aa: CASSSDRDRAEQFF

v_gene: TRBV2
abundance: .
d_gene: .
j_gene: TRBJ2-7
CDR3nt: TGTGCCAGCGGACAGTCCTACGAGCAGTACTTC
CDR3aa: CASGQSYEQYF

v_gene: TRBV4-1
abundance: few
d_gene: TRBD1
j_gene: TRBJ2-7
CDR3nt: TGCGCCAGCAGCCAAAGGACAGGGGACCACGAGCAGTACTTC
CDR3aa: CASSQRTGDHEQYF

v_gene: TRBV11-3
abundance: .
d_gene: .
j_gene: TRBJ2-1
CDR3nt: TGCGTTACAGCTCAGCAGTTCTTC
CDR3aa: CVTAQQFF

v_gene: TRBV10-3
abundance: .
d_gene: .
j_gene: TRBJ1-5
CDR3nt: TGTGCCATCAGTGAGACAGGGCGTAATCAGCCCCAGCATTTT
CDR3aa: CAISETGRNQPQHF

v_gene: TRBV13
abundance: few
d_gene: .
j_gene: TRBJ1-1
CDR3nt: TGTGCCAGCAGCCTCGGGGGGGGCACTGAAGCTTTCTTT
CDR3aa: CASSLGGGTEAFF

v_gene: TRBV12-5
abundance: few
d_gene: TRBD1
j_gene: TRBJ2-7
CDR3nt: TGTGCTAGTGGTTTGGTACAGGGACAGGGGAGAGCCTACGAGCAGTACTTC
CDR3aa: CASGLVQGQGRAYEQYF

v_gene: TRBV19
abundance: .
d_gene: .
j_gene: TRBJ1-2
CDR3nt: TGTGCCAGTAGTATAAACAGGGTTGGCGGCTACACCTTC
CDR3aa: CASSINRVGGYTF

v_gene: TRBV20-1
abundance: .
d_gene: .
j_gene: TRBJ1-1
CDR3nt: TGCAGTGCGGCAGGGGTTGAAGCTTTCTTT
CDR3aa: CSAAGVEAFF

v_gene: TRBV7-9
abundance: .
d_gene: .
j_gene: TRBJ2-2
CDR3nt: TGTGCCAGCAGCTCCCCGCAGGATGTGGCCGGGGAGCTGTTTTTT
CDR3aa: CASSSPQDVAGELFF

v_gene: TRBV5-6
abundance: .
d_gene: TRBD2
j_gene: TRBJ2-3
CDR3nt: TGTGCCAGCAGTTCTGGGACTAGCGGGGGGGGAGATACGCAGTATTTT
CDR3aa: CASSSGTSGGGDTQYF

v_gene: TRBV4-1
abundance: .
d_gene: .
j_gene: TRBJ1-1
CDR3nt: TGCGCCAGCAGCCGGTCCCGGACAGAAGACACTGAAGCTTTCTTT
CDR3aa: CASSRSRTEDTEAFF

v_gene: TRBV5-4
abundance: once
d_gene: .
j_gene: TRBJ1-1
CDR3nt: TGTGCCAGCAGCTTGGGGGTTGGGGATAGCGGTGAAGCTTTCTTT
CDR3aa: CASSLGVGDSGEAFF

v_gene: TRBV19
abundance: .
d_gene: .
j_gene: TRBJ2-3
CDR3nt: TGTGCCAGTAGTATATCACGGGATACGCAGTATTTT
CDR3aa: CASSISRDTQYF

v_gene: TRBV4-1
abundance: .
d_gene: TRBD1
j_gene: TRBJ1-5
CDR3nt: TGCGCCAGCAGCCAAGCCGACGGGACAGGGGGCGTTAGTCAGCCCCAGCATTTT
CDR3aa: CASSQADGTGGVSQPQHF